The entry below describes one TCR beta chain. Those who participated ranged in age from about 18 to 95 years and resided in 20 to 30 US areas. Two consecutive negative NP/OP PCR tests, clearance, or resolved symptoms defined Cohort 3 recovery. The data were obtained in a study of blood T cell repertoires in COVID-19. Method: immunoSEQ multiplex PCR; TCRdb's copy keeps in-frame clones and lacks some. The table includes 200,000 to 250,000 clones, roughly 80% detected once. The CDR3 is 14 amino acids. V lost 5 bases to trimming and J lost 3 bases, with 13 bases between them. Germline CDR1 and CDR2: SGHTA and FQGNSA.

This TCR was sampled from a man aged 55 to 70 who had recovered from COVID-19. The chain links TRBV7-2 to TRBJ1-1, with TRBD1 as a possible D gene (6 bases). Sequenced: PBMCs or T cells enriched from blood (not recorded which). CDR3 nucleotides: TGTGCCAGCAGCACGACCCCAGGGGACACTGAAGCTTTCTTT. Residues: CASSTTPGDTEAFF.